This T cell receptor beta chain was identified in a study of T cell changes during pregnancy in multiple sclerosis. CDR1 and CDR2 from the germline V gene are SGHDN and FVKESK. V gave up 0 bases and J gave up 6 bases, with 17 bases separating them. CDR3 size: 16 residues. Assay used: immunoSEQ multiplex PCR; TCRdb lists only in-frame clones, some missing. Counted here are roughly 57,000 clones, about 92% occurring once; the ten biggest clones make up 0.64%. The chain recombines TRBV14 with TRBJ1-2; tentative D call: TRBD1 (5 bases). The TCR originated in a female donor with multiple sclerosis, enrolled in a pregnancy study. The starting material was CD4+ T cells from peripheral blood mononuclear cells, obtained after pregnancy. The CDR3 spells CASSQEVWPGSDGYTF. The DNA of the CDR3 is TGTGCCAGCAGCCAAGAAGTATGGCCAGGGTCGGATGGCTACACCTTC.